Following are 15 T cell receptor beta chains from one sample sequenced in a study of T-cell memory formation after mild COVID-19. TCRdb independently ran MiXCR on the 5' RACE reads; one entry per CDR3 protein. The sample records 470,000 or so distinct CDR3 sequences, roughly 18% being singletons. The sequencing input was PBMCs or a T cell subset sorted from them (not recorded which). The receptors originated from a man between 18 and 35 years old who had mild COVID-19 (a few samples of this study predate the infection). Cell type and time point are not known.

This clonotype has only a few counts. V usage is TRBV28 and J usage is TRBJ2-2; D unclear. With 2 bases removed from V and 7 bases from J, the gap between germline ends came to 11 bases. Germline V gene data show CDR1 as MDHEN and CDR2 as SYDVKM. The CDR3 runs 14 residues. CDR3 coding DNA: TGTGCCAGCAGTTTAGTGGGTCGGAGCGGGGAGCTGTTTTTT. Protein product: CASSLVGRSGELFF.

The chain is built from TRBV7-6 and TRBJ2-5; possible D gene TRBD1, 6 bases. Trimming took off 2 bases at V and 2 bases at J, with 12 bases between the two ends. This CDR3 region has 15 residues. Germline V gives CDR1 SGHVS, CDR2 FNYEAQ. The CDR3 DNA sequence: TGTGCCAGCAGCTTACAGGGGCTTCGGCAAGAGACCCAGTACTTC. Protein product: CASSLQGLRQETQYF.

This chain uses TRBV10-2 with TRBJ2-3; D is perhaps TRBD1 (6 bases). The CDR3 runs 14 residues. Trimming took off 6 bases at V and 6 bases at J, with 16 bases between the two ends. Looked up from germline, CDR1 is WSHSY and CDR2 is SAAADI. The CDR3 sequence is CASSALTRGDTQYF. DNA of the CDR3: TGCGCCAGCAGCGCCCTCACCAGGGGTGATACGCAGTATTTT.

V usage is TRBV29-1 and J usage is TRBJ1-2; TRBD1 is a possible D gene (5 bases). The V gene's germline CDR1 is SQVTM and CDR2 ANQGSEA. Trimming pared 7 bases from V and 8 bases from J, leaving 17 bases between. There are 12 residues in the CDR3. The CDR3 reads CSARTGQGGYTF. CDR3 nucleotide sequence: TGCAGCGCCCGGACCGGTCAGGGCGGCTACACCTTC.

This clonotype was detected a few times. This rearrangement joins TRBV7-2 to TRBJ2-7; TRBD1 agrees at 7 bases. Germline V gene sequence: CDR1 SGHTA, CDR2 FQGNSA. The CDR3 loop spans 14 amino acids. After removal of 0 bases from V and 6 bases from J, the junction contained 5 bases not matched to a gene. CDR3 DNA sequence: TGTGCCAGCAGCTTAGCCGGACAGGCGGTCGAGCAGTACTTC. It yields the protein CASSLAGQAVEQYF.

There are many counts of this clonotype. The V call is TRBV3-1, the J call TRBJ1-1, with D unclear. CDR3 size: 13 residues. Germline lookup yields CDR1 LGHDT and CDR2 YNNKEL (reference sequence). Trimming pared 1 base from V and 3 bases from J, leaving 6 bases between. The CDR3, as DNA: TGTGCCAGCAGCCAAGTCCCAGACACTGAAGCTTTCTTT. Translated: CASSQVPDTEAFF.

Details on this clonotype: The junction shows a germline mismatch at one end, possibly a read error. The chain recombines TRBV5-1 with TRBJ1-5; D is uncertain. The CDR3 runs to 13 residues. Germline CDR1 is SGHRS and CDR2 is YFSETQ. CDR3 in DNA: TGCGCCAGCAGCTTGGGCGGAAATCAGCCCAAGCATTTT. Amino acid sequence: CASSLGGNQPKHF.

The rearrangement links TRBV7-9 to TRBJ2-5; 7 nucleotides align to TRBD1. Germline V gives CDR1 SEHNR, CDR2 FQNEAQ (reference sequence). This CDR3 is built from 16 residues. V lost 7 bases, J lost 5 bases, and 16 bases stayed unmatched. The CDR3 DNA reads TGTGCCAGCATCCGAGAGGGGACAGTATCCGCGGAGACCCAGTACTTC. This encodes CASIREGTVSAETQYF.

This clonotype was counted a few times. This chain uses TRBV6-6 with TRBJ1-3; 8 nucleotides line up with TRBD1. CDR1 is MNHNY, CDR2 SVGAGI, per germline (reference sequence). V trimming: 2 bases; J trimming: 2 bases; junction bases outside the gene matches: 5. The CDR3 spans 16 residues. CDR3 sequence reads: CASSYMQGATGNTIYF. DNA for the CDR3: TGTGCCAGCAGTTACATGCAGGGGGCGACTGGAAACACCATATATTTT.

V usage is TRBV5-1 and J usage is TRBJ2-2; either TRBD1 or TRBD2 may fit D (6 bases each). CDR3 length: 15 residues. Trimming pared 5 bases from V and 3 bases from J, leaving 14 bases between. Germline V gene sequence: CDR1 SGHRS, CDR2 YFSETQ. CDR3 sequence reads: CASRQGGMYTGELFF. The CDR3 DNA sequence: TGCGCCAGCAGACAGGGAGGAATGTACACCGGGGAGCTGTTTTTT. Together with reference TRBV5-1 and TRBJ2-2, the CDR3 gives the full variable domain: KAGVTQTPRYLIKTRGQQVTLSCSPISGHRSVSWYQQTPGQGLQFLFEYFSETQRNKGNFPGRFSGRQFSNSRSEMNVSTLELGDSALYLCASRQGGMYTGELFFGEGSRLTVL.

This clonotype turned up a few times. The DNA for the CDR3 is TGCGCCAGCAGCGTCGGGGGCGCAGACACCGGGGAGCTGTTTTTT. This translates into CASSVGGADTGELFF. The V gene is TRBV5-1, the J gene TRBJ2-2; the D call may be TRBD1 or TRBD2 (6 bases each). Germline CDR1 and CDR2: SGHRS and YFSETQ. Trimming took 4 bases from V and 3 from J, leaving 13 bases between them. This CDR3 is 15 amino acids long. The full variable domain, rest sourced from reference TRBV5-1 and TRBJ2-2, is KAGVTQTPRYLIKTRGQQVTLSCSPISGHRSVSWYQQTPGQGLQFLFEYFSETQRNKGNFPGRFSGRQFSNSRSEMNVSTLELGDSALYLCASSVGGADTGELFFGEGSRLTVL.

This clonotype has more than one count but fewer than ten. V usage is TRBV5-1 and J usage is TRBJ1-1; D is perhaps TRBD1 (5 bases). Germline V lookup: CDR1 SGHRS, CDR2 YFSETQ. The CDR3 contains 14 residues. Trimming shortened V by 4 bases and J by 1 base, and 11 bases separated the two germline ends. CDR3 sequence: CASSRLTGNTEAFF. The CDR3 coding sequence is TGCGCCAGCAGCCGCCTTACAGGGAACACTGAAGCTTTCTTT.

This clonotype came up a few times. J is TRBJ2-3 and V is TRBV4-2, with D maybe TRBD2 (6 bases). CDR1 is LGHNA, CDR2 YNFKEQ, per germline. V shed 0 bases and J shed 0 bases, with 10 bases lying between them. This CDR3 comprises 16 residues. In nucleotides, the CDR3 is TGTGCCAGCAGCCAAGAGAGGGGAGGAAGCACAGATACGCAGTATTTT. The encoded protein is CASSQERGGSTDTQYF.

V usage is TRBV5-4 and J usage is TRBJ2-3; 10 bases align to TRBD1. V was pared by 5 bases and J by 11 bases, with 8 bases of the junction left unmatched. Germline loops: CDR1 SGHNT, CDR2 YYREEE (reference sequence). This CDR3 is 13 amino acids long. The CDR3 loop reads CASSYPRDRGQYF. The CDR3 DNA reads TGTGCCAGCAGTTACCCCCGGGACAGGGGGCAGTATTTT.

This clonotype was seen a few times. The CDR3 sequence: CASSHRAGGNYGYTF. The CDR3 coding sequence is TGTGCCAGCAGCCATCGGGCAGGGGGGAACTATGGCTACACCTTC. J is TRBJ1-2 and V is TRBV3-1; 7 bases fit TRBD1. This CDR3 comprises 15 residues. Losses at the gene ends were 3 bases for V and 2 bases for J; bases not matched to a gene: 6. In germline, CDR1 is LGHDT, CDR2 YNNKEL (reference sequence). The whole variable domain, filled in from reference TRBV3-1 and TRBJ1-2, reads DTAVSQTPKYLVTQMGNDKSIKCEQNLGHDTMYWYKQDSKKFLKIMFSYNNKELIINETVPNRFSPKSPDKAHLNLHINSLELGDSAVYFCASSHRAGGNYGYTFGSGTRLTVV.